One TCR beta chain is described in this entry. These data are taken from a study of blood T cell repertoires in COVID-19. As processed by the authors: Reference gene primer amplification in the assay estimated nucleated cell counts. TCRdb's table, derived via immunoSEQ multiplex PCR, lists solely in-frame clones and lacks some. V, J and clone size are taken as reported in that table, and D and trimming were inferred from the DNA itself. The data show tens of thousands of clones, more than 65% seen once. The V gene end was trimmed by 8 bases and the J gene end by 7 bases; junction bases not matched to a gene: 4. CDR1 and CDR2 from the germline V gene are MNHNY and SVGAGI (reference sequence). The CDR3 totals 13 residues.

The TCR was taken from a man aged 45 to 65 with acute or convalescent COVID-19. Sequenced input: peripheral blood. The gene calls are TRBV6-6 and TRBJ1-4; 10 nucleotides align to TRBD1. The CDR3, as DNA: TGTGCCAGCCGGGGACAGGGGTTTGAAAAACTGTTTTTT. As protein: CASRGQGFEKLFF.